Shown below are 27 T cell receptor beta chains from a single sample sequenced in a study of vaccination and CD4 T cells after COVID-19. The Oncomine TCR Beta short-read assay was applied to DNA of cultured CD4+ T cells. TCRdb redid the calling of the PCR reads with MiXCR, one entry per CDR3 protein. Among just over 2,500 distinct CDR3 sequences listed, around 40% were seen once. Treatment noted: approximately 11-day PBMC culture with coronavirus spike peptide pools or control peptides (ViraFEST assay). CD4+ T cells that came from the unexposed donor were collected before the COVID-19 pandemic (2011-2018). For these receptors, no antigen is known. The sample consisted of CD4+ T cells from blood, cultured in vitro. The receptors shown here come from a human donor in good health.

The rearrangement uses TRBV19 and TRBJ1-2, with 10 bases fitting TRBD1. The CDR3 contains 16 residues. Germline assignment: CDR1 LNHDA and CDR2 SQIVND (reference sequence). Losses at the gene ends were 4 bases for V and 3 bases for J; bases not matched to a gene: 8. The CDR3 sequence: CASSTSTGGFDYGYTF. The CDR3 region has the DNA TGTGCCAGTAGTACCTCGACAGGGGGCTTTGACTATGGCTACACCTTC.

CDR3 coding DNA: TGTGCCAGCAGTCGGATCGGGCCATTCGAGCATCAGCCCCAGCATTTT. It is translated as CASSRIGPFEHQPQHF. The V call is TRBV28, the J call TRBJ1-5; D is undetermined. The CDR3 consists of 16 residues. Looked up from germline, CDR1 is MDHEN and CDR2 is SYDVKM. V gave up 5 bases and J gave up 5 bases, with 19 bases separating them.

This clonotype was recorded once. The chain is built from TRBV7-9 and TRBJ1-3; D is ambiguous. The CDR3 runs 15 residues. Germline-derived CDR1 and CDR2 are SEHNR and FQNEAQ (reference sequence). Trimming pared 5 bases from V and 2 bases from J, leaving 13 bases between. Here the CDR3 DNA reads TGTGCCAGCAGCCTTCCCGGGCGAGCTGGAAACACCATATATTTT. This codes for CASSLPGRAGNTIYF.

The chain couples TRBV27 to TRBJ1-3; D might be TRBD1 (6 bases). The CDR3 has 14 residues. CDR1 is MNHEY and CDR2 is SMNVEV in the germline V gene (reference sequence). The V end lost 6 bases, the J end lost 2 bases, and 11 bases lay between the germline ends. Here the CDR3 reads CASRATGAGNTIYF. The CDR3 DNA reads as TGTGCCAGCAGAGCGACAGGAGCTGGAAACACCATATATTTT.

The chain has TRBV28 and TRBJ2-7; either TRBD1 or TRBD2 may fit D (5 bases each). The CDR3 spans 14 residues. Germline V gene sequence: CDR1 MDHEN, CDR2 SYDVKM. The V gene lost 8 bases and the J gene lost 0 bases, with 14 bases spanning the gap. CDR3 protein: CASGGDLISYEQYF. CDR3 bases: TGTGCCAGCGGGGGTGATCTAATCTCCTACGAGCAGTACTTC. Together with reference TRBV28 and TRBJ2-7, the CDR3 gives the full variable domain: DVKVTQSSRYLVKRTGEKVFLECVQDMDHENMFWYRQDPGLGLRLIYFSYDVKMKEKGDIPEGYSVSREKKERFSLILESASTNQTSMYLCASGGDLISYEQYFGPGTRLTVT.

The chain combines TRBV11-3 with TRBJ1-2, with D unresolved. The CDR3 contains 15 residues. V lost 5 bases to trimming and J lost 0 bases, with 13 bases between them. CDR1 SGHNT and CDR2 YENEEA come from the germline V gene. The CDR3 loop is CASSPEAGPNYGYTF. The DNA of the CDR3 is TGTGCCAGCAGCCCAGAGGCCGGGCCTAACTATGGCTACACCTTC.

The chain carries TRBV6-1 and TRBJ1-1; no definite D call. From germline, CDR1 is MNHNS and CDR2 SASEGT. V dropped 1 base and J dropped 2 bases, with 11 bases sitting between them. The CDR3 totals 15 residues. The CDR3 reads CASSEGKWINTEAFF. The CDR3 DNA reads TGTGCCAGCAGTGAAGGGAAGTGGATTAACACTGAAGCTTTCTTT.

The V and J genes are TRBV30 and TRBJ2-7; 10 nucleotides line up with TRBD1. V lost 2 bases, J lost 9 bases, and 25 bases stayed unmatched. This CDR3 spans 19 amino acids. In germline, CDR1 is GTSNPN, CDR2 SVGIG (reference sequence). The CDR3 DNA is TGTGCCTGGAGTAGGCCGACGGTCACAGGGACAGGGGTCCCAAGGGGGCAGTACTTC. This translates into CAWSRPTVTGTGVPRGQYF.

The V gene is TRBV2, the J gene TRBJ2-3; D may be TRBD1 (5 bases). The CDR3 length is 14 residues. V gave up 0 bases and J gave up 4 bases, with 8 bases separating them. Germline V CDR1 and CDR2: SNHLY, FYNNEI. DNA for the CDR3: TGTGCCAGCAGTGAAGCGGGCAGGGCAGATACGCAGTATTTT. This codes for CASSEAGRADTQYF.

The gene calls are TRBV19 and TRBJ1-5; TRBD1 matches at 9 bases. The CDR3 length is 17 residues. The germline gives CDR1 LNHDA, CDR2 SQIVND (reference sequence). V lost 1 base to trimming and J lost 5 bases; unmatched junction nucleotides: 9. The CDR3 coding sequence is TGTGCCAGTAGTATAGTGGGAGGACAGGGGTGGCATCAGCCCCAGCATTTT. Encoded protein: CASSIVGGQGWHQPQHF.

This chain links TRBV28 with TRBJ2-7; 8 bases agree with TRBD1. Germline V lookup: CDR1 MDHEN, CDR2 SYDVKM. The junction had 2 bases not matched to a gene; V was cut back by 4 bases and J by 3 bases. The CDR3 runs to 13 residues. CDR3 protein: CASSSGQVYEQYF. In DNA, the CDR3 is TGTGCCAGCAGTTCGGGACAGGTCTACGAGCAGTACTTC.

The chain joins TRBV2 to TRBJ1-4; 9 bases are shared with TRBD1. V lost 6 bases to trimming and J lost 5 bases; unmatched junction nucleotides: 4. Germline V gives CDR1 SNHLY, CDR2 FYNNEI. CDR3 length: 14 residues. The CDR3 DNA follows: TGTGCCAGCAGAACAGGGGGCTCGAATGAAAAACTGTTTTTT. It codes for CASRTGGSNEKLFF.

This clonotype was observed a handful of times. The rearrangement links TRBV20-1 to TRBJ1-5, with TRBD1 as a possible D gene (6 bases). The CDR3 extends over 15 amino acids. Germline V gene data show CDR1 as DFQATT and CDR2 as SNEGSKA (reference sequence). The germline V and J ends were trimmed by 5 bases and 2 bases, with 16 bases remaining between them. The CDR3 DNA reads TGCAGTGCTGGGGGCGGGGCAAGAGGCAATCAGCCCCAGCATTTT. Translated, it gives CSAGGGARGNQPQHF.

This clonotype turned up a few times. The chain carries TRBV7-2 and TRBJ1-1; a possible D gene is TRBD1 (5 bases). The CDR3 runs 12 residues. The germline gives CDR1 SGHTA, CDR2 FQGNSA. With 2 bases removed from V and 6 bases from J, the gap between germline ends came to 7 bases. The CDR3 sequence: CASSLSRAEAFF. CDR3 bases: TGTGCCAGCAGCTTAAGCAGGGCTGAAGCTTTCTTT.

This clonotype is labeled as medium-sized (0.01 to 0.1%). V gene TRBV20-1 combines with J gene TRBJ1-5; 12 nucleotides agree with TRBD1. The CDR3 is 17 amino acids. Losses at the gene ends were 6 bases for V and 5 bases for J; bases not matched to a gene: 14. The germline gives CDR1 DFQATT, CDR2 SNEGSKA (reference sequence). CDR3 nucleotide sequence: TGCAGTGCCGCCGGGACAGGGGGCAATTGGGGCGATCAGCCCCAGCATTTT. This gives the protein CSAAGTGGNWGDQPQHF.

V usage is TRBV5-1 and J usage is TRBJ1-2, with 9 bases fitting TRBD1. The CDR3 runs 13 residues. The germline gives CDR1 SGHRS, CDR2 YFSETQ. The V segment lost 3 bases and the J segment 6 bases; nucleotides outside the gene matches: 3. In DNA, the CDR3 is TGCGCCAGCAGCTGGACAGGGGACAATGGCTACACCTTC. Its protein is CASSWTGDNGYTF.

V gene TRBV2 combines with J gene TRBJ2-3; 12 bases agree with TRBD2. V was pared by 1 base and J by 4 bases, with 3 bases of the junction left unmatched. Germline lookup yields CDR1 SNHLY and CDR2 FYNNEI. This CDR3 is 16 amino acids long. Written as DNA, the CDR3 is TGTGCCAGCAGTGAAGTCCTAGCGGGAGGGGCAGATACGCAGTATTTT. It codes for CASSEVLAGGADTQYF.

This chain joins TRBV28 and TRBJ2-5; TRBD2 matches 12 bases. From germline, CDR1 is MDHEN and CDR2 SYDVKM. The CDR3 totals 17 residues. J was trimmed by 5 bases and V by 2 bases; bases with no gene match: 9. This CDR3 is CASSLGTSGPAGETQYF. CDR3 in DNA: TGTGCCAGCAGTTTAGGGACTAGCGGGCCGGCAGGGGAGACCCAGTACTTC. Drawing the rest from reference TRBV28 and TRBJ2-5, the complete variable domain is DVKVTQSSRYLVKRTGEKVFLECVQDMDHENMFWYRQDPGLGLRLIYFSYDVKMKEKGDIPEGYSVSREKKERFSLILESASTNQTSMYLCASSLGTSGPAGETQYFGPGTRLLVL.

This clonotype has a handful of counts. The genes are TRBV28 and TRBJ1-6, with 10 bases matching TRBD1. The CDR3 totals 14 residues. Germline CDR1 MDHEN, CDR2 SYDVKM. Unmatched junction bases numbered 12, after V lost 6 bases and J lost 16 bases. The CDR3 loop is CASRRTGGAKGLHF. CDR3 coding DNA: TGTGCCAGCAGAAGGACAGGGGGGGCAAAAGGGCTCCACTTT.

In DNA, the CDR3 is TGTGCCAGCAGCTTAGAGCTCGGGAGGTCGAAGACCCAGTACTTC. Residues: CASSLELGRSKTQYF. The V gene is TRBV7-2, the J gene TRBJ2-5, with TRBD2 matching 7 bases. J was trimmed by 6 bases and V by 1 base; bases with no gene match: 8. Germline V gene data show CDR1 as SGHTA and CDR2 as FQGNSA. CDR3 length equals 15 residues.

This clonotype was counted a few times. J is TRBJ1-2 and V is TRBV2; D call uncertain. CDR1 SNHLY and CDR2 FYNNEI come from the germline V gene. V was shortened by 6 bases and J by 6 bases, with 17 bases between the two germline ends. The CDR3 runs 14 residues. CDR3 DNA: TGTGCCAGCAGCCCTGTAACCTCACGAGATGGCTACACCTTC. Translation: CASSPVTSRDGYTF.

V is TRBV7-9 and J is TRBJ1-1; D might be TRBD1 (6 bases). Deletions cut 5 bases from V and 6 bases from J, with 16 bases between. This CDR3 comprises 14 residues. Germline V gene lookup returns CDR1 SEHNR and CDR2 FQNEAQ (reference sequence). CDR3 sequence (DNA): TGTGCCAGCAGCCCGTGGACAGATCTACCTGAAGCTTTCTTT. Its translation is CASSPWTDLPEAFF.

This clonotype was observed a few times. The gene calls are TRBV2 and TRBJ2-5; the match to TRBD1 covers 8 bases. CDR3 length: 14 amino acids. J lost 5 bases, V lost 5 bases, and 7 bases had no gene match. Per the germline V gene, CDR1 is SNHLY and CDR2 is FYNNEI. CDR3 region: CASSPTYRGETQYF. CDR3 in DNA: TGTGCCAGCAGTCCAACTTACAGGGGGGAGACCCAGTACTTC.

This clonotype was observed a few times. The chain links TRBV6-1 to TRBJ2-2; no firm D call. The CDR3 loop spans 14 amino acids. V lost 8 bases and J lost 5, with 15 bases in between. Germline V lookup: CDR1 MNHNS, CDR2 SASEGT. The CDR3 DNA sequence: TGTGCCAGCGTGGAACACTCCGAGACCGGGGAGCTGTTTTTT. Encoded protein: CASVEHSETGELFF.

This clonotype has only a few counts. The chain carries TRBV2 and TRBJ1-5, with TRBD1 as a possible D gene (6 bases). This CDR3 spans 14 amino acids. Trimming took 4 bases from V and 6 from J, leaving 13 bases between them. Per the germline V gene, CDR1 is SNHLY and CDR2 is FYNNEI. For the CDR3, the DNA is TGTGCCAGCAGTGGGGGGACAAGGAGTCAGCCCCAGCATTTT. It is translated as CASSGGTRSQPQHF.

The gene calls are TRBV9 and TRBJ1-2; 9 bases line up with TRBD1. This CDR3 has 14 residues. From germline, CDR1 is SGDLS and CDR2 YYNGEE. Trimming took 4 bases from V and 7 from J; bases not matched to a gene: 8. The CDR3, as DNA: TGTGCCAGCAGCTTACGGGGACAGGGAGGTGGCTACACCTTC. Translation gives CASSLRGQGGGYTF.

By share, this clonotype ranks as hyperexpanded. The J gene is TRBJ1-1, the V gene TRBV30; no clear D. Trimming removed 3 bases at V and 1 base at J, with 6 bases between. CDR1 is GTSNPN and CDR2 is SVGIG in the germline V gene (reference sequence). The CDR3 covers 12 residues. CDR3 in amino acids: CAWRSGNTEAFF. In DNA form, the CDR3 reads TGTGCCTGGAGGTCAGGGAACACTGAAGCTTTCTTT.